The 23 T cell receptor beta chains in this list originate from one sample, sequenced in a study of CD8+ T cells in alopecia areata. As the sequencing template, cDNA was produced by extracting RNA and reverse transcribing it. Measured with immunoSEQ multiplex PCR; TCRdb has only the in-frame clones, and not every one. The sample records about 69,000 clones, approximately 60% being singletons. The sample in question was CD8+ T cells sorted from blood, obtained at week 0. Source of these receptors: a human donor with alopecia areata.

The chain joins TRBV5-6 to TRBJ2-2; perhaps TRBD1 as D (6 bases). V gave up 2 bases and J gave up 4 bases, with 9 bases separating them. This CDR3 contains 14 residues. Germline CDR1 SGHDT, CDR2 YYEEEE. The DNA for the CDR3 is TGTGCCAGCAGCTTCGCCAGGGGCACCGGGGAGCTGTTTTTT. Its translation is CASSFARGTGELFF.

The V and J genes are TRBV7-9 and TRBJ2-5; D unclear. The V end was cut by 0 bases, the J end by 1 base, with 9 bases between. The germline gives CDR1 SEHNR, CDR2 FQNEAQ (reference sequence). The length of the CDR3 is 15 residues. The CDR3 sequence is CASSLAQALQETQYF. Here the CDR3 DNA reads TGTGCCAGCAGCTTAGCCCAAGCGCTCCAAGAGACCCAGTACTTC.

The CDR3 region is CASPPGRGLDETGELFF. The DNA for the CDR3 is TGTGCCAGCCCCCCCGGGAGGGGACTCGACGAAACCGGGGAGCTGTTTTTT. This chain uses TRBV7-9 with TRBJ2-2; TRBD2 matches 8 bases. Germline values: CDR1 SEHNR, CDR2 FQNEAQ (reference sequence). V lost 8 bases and J lost 5; bases outside the gene matches: 16. The CDR3 contains 17 residues.

V and J are TRBV20-1 and TRBJ2-1, with TRBD1 matching over 7 bases. The CDR3 loop spans 11 amino acids. Germline values: CDR1 DFQATT, CDR2 SNEGSKA (reference sequence). J gave up 14 bases and V 6 bases, and 10 bases lay outside the gene matches. This chain's CDR3 is CSADREHREFF. CDR3 in DNA: TGCAGTGCCGACAGGGAGCATAGGGAGTTCTTC.

The chain uses TRBV2 and TRBJ1-6, with D uncertain. Trimming shortened V by 1 base and J by 5 bases, and 9 bases separated the two germline ends. This CDR3 has 15 residues. Germline V gene lookup returns CDR1 SNHLY and CDR2 FYNNEI. CDR3 residues: CASSEVFRNNSPLHF. The CDR3 region has the DNA TGTGCCAGCAGTGAAGTTTTCCGCAATAATTCACCCCTCCACTTT.

The chain couples TRBV5-1 to TRBJ2-7; tentative D call: TRBD2 (5 bases). Deletions cut 0 bases from V and 6 bases from J, with 31 bases between. CDR1 is SGHRS and CDR2 is YFSETQ in the germline V gene. The CDR3 has 20 residues. Here the CDR3 reads CASSLVGPLTRTGNSVEQYF. As DNA, the CDR3 is TGCGCCAGCAGCTTGGTGGGCCCGCTAACTAGGACTGGCAATTCCGTCGAGCAGTACTTC.

V is TRBV7-2 and J is TRBJ2-3; 12 bases are a match to TRBD1. The CDR3 runs to 17 residues. J gave up 3 bases and V 5 bases, and 9 bases lay outside the gene matches. The germline V gene encodes CDR1 SGHTA and CDR2 FQGNSA. CDR3 in amino acids: CASSPGTGGIPTDTQYF. The CDR3 nucleotides are TGTGCCAGCAGCCCCGGGACAGGGGGCATCCCAACAGATACGCAGTATTTT.

J is TRBJ1-4 and V is TRBV5-1; D gene ambiguous. Deletions cut 6 bases from V and 5 bases from J, with 14 bases between. Per germline, CDR1 SGHRS and CDR2 YFSETQ. CDR3 size: 14 residues. The CDR3 DNA reads as TGCGCCAGCACCGCGGACCTACGGAATGAAAAACTGTTTTTT. Translation: CASTADLRNEKLFF.

The genes are TRBV4-1 and TRBJ1-2; D not certain. The CDR3 is 12 residues long. Germline V CDR1 and CDR2: MGHRA, YSYEKL. V was pared by 1 base and J by 3 bases, with 3 bases between. The CDR3 sequence: CASSQGDYGYTF. DNA of the CDR3: TGCGCCAGCAGCCAAGGGGACTATGGCTACACCTTC.

This clone appeared a few times. The chain employs TRBV6-5 and TRBJ2-5; D is possibly TRBD1 or TRBD2 (6 bases each). The germline CDR1 and CDR2 sequences are MNHEY and SVGAGI. The CDR3 consists of 13 residues. V lost 6 bases to trimming and J lost 11 bases, with 19 bases between them. CDR3 residues: CASSGWGPGEQYF. In DNA, the CDR3 is TGTGCCAGCAGCGGATGGGGGCCGGGGGAGCAGTACTTC.

The chain combines TRBV7-8 with TRBJ1-1, with 7 bases lining up with TRBD1. Trimming took 4 bases from V and 4 from J; bases not matched to a gene: 6. Per the germline V gene, CDR1 is SGHVS and CDR2 is FQNEAQ. This CDR3 comprises 14 residues. The CDR3 DNA reads TGTGCCAGCAGCTCCTCGGACAGGTTCACTGAAGCTTTCTTT. As protein: CASSSSDRFTEAFF.

This clone has just a few counts. V is TRBV27 and J is TRBJ2-7; 9 nucleotides match TRBD1. Germline CDR1 MNHEY, CDR2 SMNVEV (reference sequence). The CDR3 is 14 amino acids. The V segment lost 5 bases and the J segment 7 bases; nucleotides outside the gene matches: 9. In DNA, the CDR3 is TGTGCCAGCAGTAACAGGGGGCTCTTGGGAGAGCAGTACTTC. The encoded protein is CASSNRGLLGEQYF.

This clone was seen more than once but under ten times. V gene TRBV30 combines with J gene TRBJ2-2; 7 bases fit TRBD2. CDR3 length: 14 amino acids. The germline gives CDR1 GTSNPN, CDR2 SVGIG (reference sequence). V trimming: 0 bases; J trimming: 5 bases; junction bases outside the gene matches: 3. CDR3 DNA: TGTGCCTGGAGTGTTGATAGCGGGACCGGGGAGCTGTTTTTT. Amino acids: CAWSVDSGTGELFF.

V gene TRBV2 combines with J gene TRBJ2-1; 10 bases align to TRBD1. Germline CDR1 SNHLY, CDR2 FYNNEI. The CDR3 is 17 residues long. The J segment lost 3 bases and the V segment lost 7 bases, leaving 12 bases of the junction unmatched. CDR3 residues: CASTSDRGSVVYNEQFF. CDR3 nucleotide sequence: TGTGCCAGCACTTCGGACAGGGGGAGTGTGGTCTACAATGAGCAGTTCTTC.

V usage is TRBV7-2 and J usage is TRBJ2-6; D not certain. Germline V lookup: CDR1 SGHTA, CDR2 FQGNSA. The V gene lost 1 base and the J gene lost 2 bases, with 15 bases spanning the gap. This CDR3 has 18 amino acids. The CDR3: CASSLELSRIPGANVLTF. CDR3 coding DNA: TGTGCCAGCAGCTTAGAGTTGAGTAGAATACCTGGGGCCAACGTCCTGACTTTC.

The chain uses TRBV7-9 and TRBJ1-2; D gene ambiguous. Per germline, CDR1 SEHNR and CDR2 FQNEAQ (reference sequence). Trimming pared 5 bases from V and 2 bases from J, leaving 18 bases between. This CDR3 spans 16 amino acids. The CDR3 here is CASSESSMENNYGYTF. CDR3 coding DNA: TGTGCCAGCAGCGAATCTTCGATGGAAAACAACTATGGCTACACCTTC. The whole variable domain, filled in from reference TRBV7-9 and TRBJ1-2, reads DTGVSQNPRHKITKRGQNVTFRCDPISEHNRLYWYRQTLGQGPEFLTYFQNEAQLEKSRLLSDRFSAERPKGSFSTLEIQRTEQGDSAMYLCASSESSMENNYGYTFGSGTRLTVV.

The rearrangement joins TRBV5-6 to TRBJ2-3, with 8 bases matching TRBD2. The junction had 5 bases not matched to a gene; V was cut back by 1 base and J by 1 base. Germline CDR1 reads SGHDT; CDR2 reads YYEEEE. CDR3 length: 16 residues. The CDR3 DNA is TGTGCCAGCAGCTTGCTCACGCGGGGGGGCACAGATACGCAGTATTTT. This encodes CASSLLTRGGTDTQYF.

The chain carries TRBV28 and TRBJ2-7; D remains ambiguous. From germline, CDR1 is MDHEN and CDR2 SYDVKM. CDR3 length: 12 amino acids. The V end was cut by 5 bases, the J end by 6 bases, with 11 bases between. This CDR3 is CASSPSLGEQYF. The CDR3 nucleotides are TGTGCCAGCAGTCCGTCGTTAGGCGAGCAGTACTTC.

The chain employs TRBV7-2 and TRBJ2-7, with a possible D match to TRBD1 (5 bases). V gave up 1 base and J gave up 0 bases, with 10 bases separating them. This CDR3 has 15 amino acids. The germline CDR1 and CDR2 sequences are SGHTA and FQGNSA. DNA for the CDR3: TGTGCCAGCAGCTTAGTTCCCAGGGTCTCCTACGAGCAGTACTTC. Protein product: CASSLVPRVSYEQYF.

The chain recombines TRBV29-1 with TRBJ2-7; D is possibly TRBD1 or TRBD2 (5 bases each). With 6 bases removed from V and 4 bases from J, the gap between germline ends came to 16 bases. Per the germline V gene, CDR1 is SQVTM and CDR2 is ANQGSEA. This CDR3 is built from 13 residues. Written as DNA, the CDR3 is TGCAGCGTCGGGGTTGGGGCAGGGTACGAGCAGTACTTC. It specifies CSVGVGAGYEQYF.

This clone appeared a single time. The V gene is TRBV29-1, the J gene TRBJ2-1; D not certain. V was shortened by 4 bases and J by 0 bases, with 16 bases between the two germline ends. Germline CDR1 SQVTM, CDR2 ANQGSEA. The CDR3 length is 16 residues. The CDR3 DNA is TGCAGCGTTGTTTGGGAAAACGGTCTCTCCTACAATGAGCAGTTCTTC. Translated, it gives CSVVWENGLSYNEQFF.

The V gene is TRBV20-1, the J gene TRBJ2-1; D remains unclear. Germline lookup yields CDR1 DFQATT and CDR2 SNEGSKA (reference sequence). This CDR3 has 11 amino acids. The V end was cut by 5 bases, the J end by 4 bases, with 6 bases between. The CDR3 here is CSASHYNEQFF. The CDR3 DNA reads as TGCAGTGCTTCGCATTACAATGAGCAGTTCTTC.

The V and J genes are TRBV27 and TRBJ1-2, with D uncertain. With 6 bases removed from V and 6 bases from J, the gap between germline ends came to 17 bases. Germline V CDR1 and CDR2: MNHEY, SMNVEV (reference sequence). This CDR3 spans 14 amino acids. The CDR3 region has the DNA TGTGCCAGCAGAAAACAAAGCTATGTTGATGGCTACACCTTC. It specifies CASRKQSYVDGYTF.